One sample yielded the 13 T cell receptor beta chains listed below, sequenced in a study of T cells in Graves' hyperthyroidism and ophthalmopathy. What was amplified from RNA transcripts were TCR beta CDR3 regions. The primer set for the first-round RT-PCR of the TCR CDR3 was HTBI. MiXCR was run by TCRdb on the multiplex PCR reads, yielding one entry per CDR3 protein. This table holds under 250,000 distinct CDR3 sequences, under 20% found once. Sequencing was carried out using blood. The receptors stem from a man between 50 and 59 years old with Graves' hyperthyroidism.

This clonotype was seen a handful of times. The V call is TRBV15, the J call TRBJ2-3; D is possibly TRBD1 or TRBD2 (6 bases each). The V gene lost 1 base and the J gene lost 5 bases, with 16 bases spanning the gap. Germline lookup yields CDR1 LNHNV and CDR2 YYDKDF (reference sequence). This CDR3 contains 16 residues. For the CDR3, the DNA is TGTGCCACCAGCAGAGGTTCCCGGGGGCGTGGAGATACGCAGTATTTT. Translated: CATSRGSRGRGDTQYF. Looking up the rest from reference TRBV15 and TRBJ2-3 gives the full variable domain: DAMVIQNPRYQVTQFGKPVTLSCSQTLNHNVMYWYQQKSSQAPKLLFHYYDKDFNNEADTPDNFQSRRPNTSFCFLDIRSPGLGDTAMYLCATSRGSRGRGDTQYFGPGTRLTVL.

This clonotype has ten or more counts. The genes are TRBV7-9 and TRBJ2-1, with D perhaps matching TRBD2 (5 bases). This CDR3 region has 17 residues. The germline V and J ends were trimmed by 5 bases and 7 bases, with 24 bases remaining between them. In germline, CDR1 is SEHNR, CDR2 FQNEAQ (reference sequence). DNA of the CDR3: TGTGCCAGCAGCCTCCCCAGGAGGCTAGCAAGTAGGAATGAGCAGTTCTTC. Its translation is CASSLPRRLASRNEQFF.

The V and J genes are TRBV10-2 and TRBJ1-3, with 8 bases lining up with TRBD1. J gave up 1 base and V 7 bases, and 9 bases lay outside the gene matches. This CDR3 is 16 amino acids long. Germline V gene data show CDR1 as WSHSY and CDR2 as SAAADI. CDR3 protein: CASTQGQGASGNTIYF. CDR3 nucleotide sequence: TGCGCCAGCACCCAAGGACAGGGTGCGTCTGGAAACACCATATATTTT.

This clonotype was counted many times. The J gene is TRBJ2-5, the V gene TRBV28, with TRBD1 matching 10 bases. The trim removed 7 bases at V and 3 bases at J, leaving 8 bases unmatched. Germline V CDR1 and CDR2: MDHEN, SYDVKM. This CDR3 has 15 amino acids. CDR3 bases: TGTGCCAGCAATTTTATTGGACAGGGGGAAGAGACCCAGTACTTC. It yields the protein CASNFIGQGEETQYF.

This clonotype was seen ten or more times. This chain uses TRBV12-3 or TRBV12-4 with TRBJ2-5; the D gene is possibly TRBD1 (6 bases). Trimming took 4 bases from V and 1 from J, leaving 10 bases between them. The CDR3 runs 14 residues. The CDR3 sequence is CASSWGLAQETQYF. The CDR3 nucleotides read TGTGCCAGCAGTTGGGGGCTAGCCCAAGAGACCCAGTACTTC.

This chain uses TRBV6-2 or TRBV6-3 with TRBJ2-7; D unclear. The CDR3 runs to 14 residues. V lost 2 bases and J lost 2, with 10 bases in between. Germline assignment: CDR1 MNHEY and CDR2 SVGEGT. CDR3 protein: CASSYHGPAYEQYF. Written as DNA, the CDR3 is TGTGCCAGCAGTTACCACGGGCCGGCCTACGAGCAGTACTTC.

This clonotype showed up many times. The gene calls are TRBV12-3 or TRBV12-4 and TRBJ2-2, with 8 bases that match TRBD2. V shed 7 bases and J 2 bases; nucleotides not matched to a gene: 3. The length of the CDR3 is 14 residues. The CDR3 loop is CASTAGGNTGELFF. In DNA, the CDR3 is TGTGCCAGCACGGCGGGAGGTAACACCGGGGAGCTGTTTTTT.

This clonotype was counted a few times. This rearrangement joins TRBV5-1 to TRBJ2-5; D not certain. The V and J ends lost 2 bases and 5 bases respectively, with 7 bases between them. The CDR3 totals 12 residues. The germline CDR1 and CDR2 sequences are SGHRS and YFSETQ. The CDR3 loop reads CASSFGVETQYF. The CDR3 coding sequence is TGCGCCAGCAGCTTTGGGGTGGAGACCCAGTACTTC.

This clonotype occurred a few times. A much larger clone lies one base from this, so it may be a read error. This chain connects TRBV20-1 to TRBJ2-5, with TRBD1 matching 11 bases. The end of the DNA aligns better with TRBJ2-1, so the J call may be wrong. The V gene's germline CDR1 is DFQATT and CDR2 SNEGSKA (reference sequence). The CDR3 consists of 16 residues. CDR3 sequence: CSARRTGGTRMETQFF. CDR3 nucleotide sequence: TGCAGTGCTAGGCGGACAGGGGGCACGCGGATGGAGACCCAGTTCTTC.

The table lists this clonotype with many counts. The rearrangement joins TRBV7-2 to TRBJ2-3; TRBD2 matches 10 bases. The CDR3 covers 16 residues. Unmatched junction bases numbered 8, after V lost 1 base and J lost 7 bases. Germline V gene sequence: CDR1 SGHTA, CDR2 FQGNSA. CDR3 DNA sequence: TGTGCCAGCAGCTTAGAAGCTAGCGGGAGAATTAATACGCAGTATTTT. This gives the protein CASSLEASGRINTQYF.

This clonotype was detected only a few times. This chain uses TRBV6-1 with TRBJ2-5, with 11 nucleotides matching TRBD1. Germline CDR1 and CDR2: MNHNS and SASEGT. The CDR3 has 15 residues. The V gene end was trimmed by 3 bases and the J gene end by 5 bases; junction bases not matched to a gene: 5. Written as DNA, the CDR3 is TGTGCCAGCAGTGACGGACAGGGGGCAGGGGAGACCCAGTACTTC. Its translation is CASSDGQGAGETQYF.

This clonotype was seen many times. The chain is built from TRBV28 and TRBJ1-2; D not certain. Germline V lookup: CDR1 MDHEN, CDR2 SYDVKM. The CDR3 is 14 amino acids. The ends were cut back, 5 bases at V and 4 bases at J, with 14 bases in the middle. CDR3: CASSVNAVSYGYTF. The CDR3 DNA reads TGTGCCAGCAGTGTAAACGCAGTTTCCTATGGCTACACCTTC.

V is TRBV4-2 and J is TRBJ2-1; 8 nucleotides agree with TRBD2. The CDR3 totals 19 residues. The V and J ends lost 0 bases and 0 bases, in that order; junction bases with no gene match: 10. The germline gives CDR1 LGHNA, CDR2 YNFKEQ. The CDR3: CASSQEPSGRASSYNEQFF. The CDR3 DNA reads TGTGCCAGCAGCCAAGAACCGAGCGGGAGAGCGAGCTCCTACAATGAGCAGTTCTTC.